This record looks at one TCR beta chain sequence and its context. The data are from a study of blood T cell repertoires in COVID-19. Study in general: The analysed material was cDNA or gDNA that came from T cells, B-cell-depleted T cells, or PBMCs.

In the authors' workflow: Using reference gene primer amplification, nucleated cell counts were estimated. Generated by immunoSEQ multiplex PCR, the TCRdb table keeps only in-frame clones and is missing some. That table is the source of V, J and clone size, and D and trimming were worked out from the DNA. Of tens of thousands of clones in the sample, approximately 83% were seen once. This CDR3 spans 14 amino acids. Germline V gene sequence: CDR1 KGHDR, CDR2 SFDVKD. V was trimmed by 4 bases and J by 4 bases, leaving 12 bases between them. This clonotype was sampled from a man in his forties or fifties with acute or convalescent COVID-19. Specimen: peripheral blood. V gene TRBV24-1 combines with J gene TRBJ2-5, with a tentative D call TRBD2 (6 bases). DNA of the CDR3: TGTGCCACCAGTGACCCAGGAGGGACAGAGACCCAGTACTTC. Its translation: CATSDPGGTETQYF.